Listed below are T cell receptor beta chains from one sample, sequenced in a study of blood T cell repertoires in COVID-19. Profiled with immunoSEQ multiplex PCR; TCRdb holds only in-frame clones, not every one. The repertoire has under 300,000 clones, roughly 90% of them found once; the top ten carry 2% to 2.5%. The sample taken for sequencing was peripheral blood. The receptors shown here come from a woman aged 40 to 50 who had recovered from COVID-19. Each CDR3 is given with its conserved first and last residue. The D gene is left open where the match is weak.

D gene	V gene	J gene	CDR3 DNA	CDR3 protein
NA	TRBV7-9	TRBJ2-3	TGTGCCAGCAGCTTAGGGACGGGACTCACAGATACGCAGTATTTT	CASSLGTGLTDTQYF
NA	TRBV5-5	TRBJ1-5	TGTGCCAGCAGCTTGACAGTTGGCAATCAGCCCCAGCATTTT	CASSLTVGNQPQHF
NA	TRBV19	TRBJ2-3	TGTGCCAGTAGCCACAGAGGGTTGAGCACAGATACGCAGTATTTT	CASSHRGLSTDTQYF
TRBD1	TRBV7-3	TRBJ2-1	TGTGCCAGCAGCTTAGACCTTCAGGGGGCGGGGGAGCAGTTCTTC	CASSLDLQGAGEQFF
TRBD2	TRBV11-3	TRBJ2-2	TGTGCCAGCAGCTCTACCGGGACTAGCTTCACCGGGGAGCTGTTTTTT	CASSSTGTSFTGELFF
TRBD1	TRBV6-6	TRBJ1-1	TGTGCCAGCAGTTACCCGGGACAGGGAGGCACTGAAGCTTTCTTT	CASSYPGQGGTEAFF
TRBD2	TRBV18	TRBJ2-5	TGTGCCAGCTCACCCCTCAACATGCGGACTAGCGGGAATCAAGAGACCCAGTACTTC	CASSPLNMRTSGNQETQYF
NA	TRBV5-1	TRBJ2-1	TGCGCCAGCAGCTCTATCTCCCCGGGCAATGAGCAGTTCTTC	CASSSISPGNEQFF
TRBD1	TRBV7-8	TRBJ1-5	TGTGCCAGCAGCTTAGGATCCGGGACAGGGGGCTCTCAGCCCCAGCATTTT	CASSLGSGTGGSQPQHF
NA	TRBV6-2/TRBV6-3	TRBJ2-7	TGTGCCAGCAGTTATGCAGTCAGTTACGAGCAGTACTTC	CASSYAVSYEQYF
TRBD1	TRBV4-3	TRBJ2-7	TGCGCCAGCAGCCAAGGACAGGGGCTGTCCTACGAGCAGTACTTC	CASSQGQGLSYEQYF
NA	TRBV30	TRBJ1-3	TGTGCCTGGAATCAGGGGCAGGGGAACACCATATATTTT	CAWNQGQGNTIYF